This T cell receptor beta chain was captured in a study of blood T cell repertoires in COVID-19. For the study at large: Acute-phase and convalescent COVID-19 samples originated in the United States, Italy and Spain.

Trimming cost V 0 bases and J 4 bases; bases outside gene matches: 5. Looked up from germline, CDR1 is SNHLY and CDR2 is FYNNEI. The CDR3 has 15 residues. Study processing details: Researchers report that nucleated cell counts were estimated from reference gene primer amplification. Clones were read by immunoSEQ multiplex PCR, and TCRdb kept only the in-frame ones, dropping some. V, J and clone size are those of that table, while D and trimming were read from the DNA. In the table there are about 130,000 clones, about 85% of which are singletons. The sequence was collected from a human donor in a cohort sampled during active COVID-19. J is TRBJ1-2 and V is TRBV2; 7 bases agree with TRBD1. Material: peripheral blood. The CDR3 nucleotides are TGTGCCAGCAGTGAAGCGTGGGGGACAGTCTATGGCTACACCTTC. Amino acids: CASSEAWGTVYGYTF.